A single sample gave rise to the 18 T cell receptor beta chains below, sequenced in a study of T cell changes during pregnancy in multiple sclerosis (dated by TCRdb to between 2018 and 2020). Library preparation employed the immunoSEQ multiplex PCR assay. TCRdb mirrors the immuneACCESS table, restricted to in-frame sequences. Some clones are absent from its copies; in checked studies, under half trace to an unresolved V gene, and the reason for the others is unknown. A total of about 38,000 clones appear in this sample, around 90% of them only once. The biggest ten clones account for 0.56% of the sample. The material sequenced was CD4+ T cells from peripheral blood mononuclear cells, taken before pregnancy. Every receptor here comes from a female donor with multiple sclerosis, enrolled in a pregnancy study.

CDR3 residues: CAISDASAGGGGETQYF. The DNA of the CDR3 is TGTGCCATCAGTGACGCGTCGGCAGGCGGCGGAGGGGAGACCCAGTACTTC. The genes are TRBV10-3 and TRBJ2-5; D might be TRBD2 (6 bases). The germline CDR1 and CDR2 sequences are ENHRY and SYGVKD. The CDR3 has 17 residues. Trimming removed 3 bases from V and 5 bases from J, with 22 bases in between.

The chain is built from TRBV5-4 and TRBJ2-1; 7 positions match TRBD2. There are 14 residues in the CDR3. V lost 4 bases to trimming and J lost 4 bases; unmatched junction nucleotides: 5. Germline V gene data show CDR1 as SGHNT and CDR2 as YYREEE (reference sequence). CDR3 in amino acids: CASSGLAEYNEQFF. CDR3 sequence (DNA): TGTGCCAGCAGCGGGCTAGCGGAATACAATGAGCAGTTCTTC. Using reference TRBV5-4 and TRBJ2-1 for the parts outside the CDR3, the full variable domain is ETGVTQSPTHLIKTRGQQVTLRCSSQSGHNTVSWYQQALGQGPQFIFQYYREEENGRGNFPPRFSGLQFPNYSSELNVNALELDDSALYLCASSGLAEYNEQFFGPGTRLTVL.

J is TRBJ2-7 and V is TRBV7-2, with 12 nucleotides matching TRBD2. The CDR3 contains 15 residues. Trimming at V came to 2 bases and at J to 2 bases, leaving 1 base not matched to a gene. Germline lookup yields CDR1 SGHTA and CDR2 FQGNSA. CDR3 loop: CASSLLAGGAYEQYF. The CDR3 nucleotides are TGTGCCAGCAGCTTACTAGCGGGGGGGGCCTACGAGCAGTACTTC.

The rearrangement links TRBV15 to TRBJ1-2; perhaps TRBD1 as D (5 bases). The CDR3 contains 16 residues. Germline CDR1 LNHNV, CDR2 YYDKDF (reference sequence). V was clipped by 0 bases and J by 4 bases, with 15 bases between them. The CDR3, as DNA: TGTGCCACCAGCAGAGATAGGGGTAGGGGCGGCTATGGCTACACCTTC. Amino acid sequence: CATSRDRGRGGYGYTF.

The genes are TRBV29-1 and TRBJ1-1; possibly TRBD1 for D (6 bases). CDR1 is SQVTM, CDR2 ANQGSEA, per germline. CDR3 length: 13 residues. With 7 bases removed from V and 10 bases from J, the gap between germline ends came to 22 bases. For the CDR3, the DNA is TGCAGCGCCGTAGGACCCTCGGGGGGCGCAGCTTTCTTT. Protein: CSAVGPSGGAAFF.

This clone was counted once. V is TRBV2 and J is TRBJ1-5, with a possible D match to TRBD1 (6 bases). CDR3 length equals 14 residues. V was cut by 1 base and J by 5 bases, with 9 bases left in between. CDR1 SNHLY and CDR2 FYNNEI come from the germline V gene. DNA of the CDR3: TGTGCCAGCAGTGAAGAGTCAGGGGATCAGCCCCAGCATTTT. Translation gives CASSEESGDQPQHF.

This sequence joins TRBV7-3 and TRBJ2-3; 13 bases line up with TRBD2. The CDR3 has 18 residues. J gave up 6 bases and V 5 bases, and 14 bases lay outside the gene matches. CDR1 and CDR2 from the germline V gene are SGHTA and FQGTGA. The CDR3 region is CASSPTSGLAGALDTQYF. As DNA, the CDR3 is TGTGCCAGCAGCCCCACCTCCGGACTAGCGGGGGCTCTTGATACGCAGTATTTT.

J is TRBJ2-7 and V is TRBV15, with D possibly being TRBD1 (5 bases). The CDR3 contains 14 residues. The germline gives CDR1 LNHNV, CDR2 YYDKDF (reference sequence). Trimming pared 2 bases from V and 7 bases from J, leaving 15 bases between. This CDR3 reads CATSRPGSVEEQYF. DNA of the CDR3: TGTGCCACCAGCAGACCAGGGTCGGTTGAAGAGCAGTACTTC.

The CDR3 spells CASRGGASNTGELFF. The CDR3 DNA sequence: TGCGCCAGCCGAGGCGGGGCGTCGAACACCGGGGAGCTGTTTTTT. This chain links TRBV5-1 with TRBJ2-2; D perhaps matches TRBD2 (6 bases). Germline V gives CDR1 SGHRS, CDR2 YFSETQ. V lost 7 bases and J lost 0, with 13 bases in between. CDR3 length: 15 residues.

This clone was counted a single time. The gene calls are TRBV11-1 and TRBJ1-1; tentatively, D is TRBD1 (6 bases). This CDR3 has 15 residues. The germline gives CDR1 SGHAT, CDR2 FQDESV (reference sequence). The V gene lost 5 bases and the J gene lost 4 bases, with 17 bases spanning the gap. For the CDR3, the DNA is TGTGCCAGCAGCGCCAAACAGGGCGGTGGCACTGAAGCTTTCTTT. Encoded protein: CASSAKQGGGTEAFF.

J is TRBJ1-1 and V is TRBV27; 10 bases agree with TRBD1. Unmatched junction bases numbered 8, after V lost 3 bases and J lost 4 bases. The germline gives CDR1 MNHEY, CDR2 SMNVEV (reference sequence). CDR3 size: 16 residues. The CDR3 DNA sequence: TGTGCCAGCAGTTTCGACAGGGGGCGTTTTAGCACTGAAGCTTTCTTT. It translates to CASSFDRGRFSTEAFF.

The chain employs TRBV9 and TRBJ1-2; 8 positions agree with TRBD1. The J segment lost 4 bases and the V segment lost 4 bases, leaving 6 bases of the junction unmatched. The CDR3 consists of 14 residues. The germline gives CDR1 SGDLS, CDR2 YYNGEE. The CDR3 nucleotides read TGTGCCAGCAGCCCCGGACAGGGATTCTATGGCTACACCTTC. It encodes CASSPGQGFYGYTF.

This rearrangement joins TRBV2 to TRBJ1-5; D uncertain. Trimming removed 8 bases at V and 2 bases at J, with 13 bases between. The CDR3 totals 14 residues. The germline V gene has CDR1 SNHLY and CDR2 FYNNEI. The CDR3: CASQSVAGNQPQHF. CDR3 bases: TGTGCCAGCCAGAGCGTAGCGGGCAATCAGCCCCAGCATTTT.

The chain is built from TRBV13 and TRBJ2-7; possible D gene TRBD1, 5 bases. CDR3 length: 13 residues. Germline V gene sequence: CDR1 PRHDT, CDR2 FYEKMQ (reference sequence). V lost 4 bases to trimming and J lost 2 bases, with 9 bases between them. The CDR3 region has the DNA TGTGCCAGCAGCTCCAGGGTTCCCTACGAGCAGTACTTC. Its protein is CASSSRVPYEQYF.

V is TRBV19 and J is TRBJ2-2; possibly TRBD2 for D (6 bases). Trimming left V 7 bases short and J 1 base short, with 19 bases between. The CDR3 runs to 17 residues. The germline V gene encodes CDR1 LNHDA and CDR2 SQIVND (reference sequence). The CDR3 DNA follows: TGTGCCAGTATTAATATGGGTCAGGGACTGAACACCGGGGAGCTGTTTTTT. This gives the protein CASINMGQGLNTGELFF.

The chain has TRBV2 and TRBJ1-1; a possible D gene is TRBD1 (6 bases). Germline V gives CDR1 SNHLY, CDR2 FYNNEI. V shed 4 bases and J shed 4 bases, with 10 bases lying between them. This CDR3 region has 13 residues. The CDR3 region is CASSGQVLTEAFF. In nucleotides, the CDR3 is TGTGCCAGCAGTGGACAGGTCCTCACTGAAGCTTTCTTT. Full variable domain (outside the CDR3, taken from reference TRBV2 and TRBJ1-1): EPEVTQTPSHQVTQMGQEVILRCVPISNHLYFYWYRQILGQKVEFLVSFYNNEISEKSEIFDDQFSVERPDGSNFTLKIRSTKLEDSAMYFCASSGQVLTEAFFGQGTRLTVV.

The chain is built from TRBV7-2 and TRBJ1-1; the D is unclear. Germline assignment: CDR1 SGHTA and CDR2 FQGNSA. The V gene lost 2 bases and the J gene lost 2 bases, with 12 bases spanning the gap. This CDR3 is built from 15 residues. The CDR3 DNA reads TGTGCCAGCAGCTTATTCCAGGCGAGAAACACTGAAGCTTTCTTT. It is translated as CASSLFQARNTEAFF.

This chain links TRBV2 with TRBJ2-2; the match to TRBD1 covers 7 bases. The CDR3 loop spans 13 amino acids. With 8 bases clipped from V and 11 bases from J, the junction kept 11 bases outside the gene matches. Looked up from germline, CDR1 is SNHLY and CDR2 is FYNNEI. CDR3 loop: CASRGQTSNELFF. The DNA of the CDR3 is TGTGCCAGCCGGGGACAGACCAGCAACGAGCTGTTTTTT.